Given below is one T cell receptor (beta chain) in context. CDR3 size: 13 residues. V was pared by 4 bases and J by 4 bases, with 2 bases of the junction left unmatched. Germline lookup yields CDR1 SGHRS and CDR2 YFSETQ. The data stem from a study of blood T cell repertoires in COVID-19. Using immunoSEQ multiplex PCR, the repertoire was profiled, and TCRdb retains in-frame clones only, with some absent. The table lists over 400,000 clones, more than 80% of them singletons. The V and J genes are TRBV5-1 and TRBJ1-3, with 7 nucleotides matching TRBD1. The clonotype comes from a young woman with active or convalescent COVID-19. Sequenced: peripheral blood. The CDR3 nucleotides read TGCGCCAGCAGCGCGGGACAGGGAAACACCATATATTTT. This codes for CASSAGQGNTIYF.